This T cell receptor beta chain was found in a study of T cell repertoires in cytomegalovirus infection. In TCRdb, the reads were re-called with MiXCR into one record per CDR3 protein. Here the sample spans nearly 550,000 distinct CDR3 sequences, 16% being singletons. Deletions cut 6 bases from V and 3 bases from J, with 9 bases between. This CDR3 is built from 12 residues. Germline values: CDR1 LNHNV, CDR2 YYDKDF (reference sequence). Source material: CD8+ T cells from PBMCs. V and J are TRBV15 and TRBJ2-7, with unresolved D. The receptor was derived from a human donor in good health (CMV status not recorded). Some clones in this sample may be carry-over from other donors' samples. The CDR3 nucleotides are TGTGCCACCAGAGACGACCACTACGAGCAGTACTTC. This sequence encodes CATRDDHYEQYF.